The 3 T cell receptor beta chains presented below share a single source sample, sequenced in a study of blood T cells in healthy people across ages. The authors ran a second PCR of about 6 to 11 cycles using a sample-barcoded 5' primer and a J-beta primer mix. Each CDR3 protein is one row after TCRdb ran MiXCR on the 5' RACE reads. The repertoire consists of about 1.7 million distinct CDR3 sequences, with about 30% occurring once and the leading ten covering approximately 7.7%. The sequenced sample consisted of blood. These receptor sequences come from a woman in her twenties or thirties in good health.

CDR3 region: CASSHGGGSYNEQFF. CDR3 DNA: TGTGCCAGCAGCCATGGCGGGGGGTCCTACAATGAGCAGTTCTTC. The chain joins TRBV3-1 to TRBJ2-1, with 8 nucleotides matching TRBD2. Germline V CDR1 and CDR2: LGHDT, YNNKEL (reference sequence). The CDR3 totals 15 residues. The V and J ends lost 3 bases and 1 base, in that order; junction bases with no gene match: 2.

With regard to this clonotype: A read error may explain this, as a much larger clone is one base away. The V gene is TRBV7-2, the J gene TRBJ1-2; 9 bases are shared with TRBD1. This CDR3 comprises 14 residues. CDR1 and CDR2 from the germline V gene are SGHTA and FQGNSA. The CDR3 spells CASSRTGELYGHTF. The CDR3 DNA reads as TGTGCCAGCAGCCGGACAGGGGAACTCTATGGCCACACCTTC.

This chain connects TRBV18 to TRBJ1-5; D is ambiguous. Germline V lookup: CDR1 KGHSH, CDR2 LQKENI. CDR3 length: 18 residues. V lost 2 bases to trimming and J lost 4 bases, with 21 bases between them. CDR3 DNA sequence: TGTGCCAGCTCACCATTTGGGTCGACGGCGGGTCCTAATCAGCCCCAGCATTTT. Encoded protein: CASSPFGSTAGPNQPQHF.